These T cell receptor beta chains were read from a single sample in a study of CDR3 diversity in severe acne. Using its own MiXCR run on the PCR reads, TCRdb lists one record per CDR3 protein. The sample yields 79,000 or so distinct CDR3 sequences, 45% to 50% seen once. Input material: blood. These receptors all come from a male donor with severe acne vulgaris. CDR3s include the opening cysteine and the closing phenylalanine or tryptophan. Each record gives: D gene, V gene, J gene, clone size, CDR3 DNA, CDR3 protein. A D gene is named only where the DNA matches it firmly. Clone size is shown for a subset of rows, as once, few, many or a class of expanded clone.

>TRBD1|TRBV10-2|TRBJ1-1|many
TGCGCCACCCAGGGGGACAGGGGCACTGAAGCTTTCTTT
CATQGDRGTEAFF
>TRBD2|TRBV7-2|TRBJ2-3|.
TGTGCCAGCAGCCCAGAGGGACTAGCGGGATTAGATACGCAGTATTTT
CASSPEGLAGLDTQYF
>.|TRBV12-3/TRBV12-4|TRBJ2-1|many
TGTGCCAGCAGTCTCTACGGCCTAAACTACAATGAGCAGTTCTTC
CASSLYGLNYNEQFF
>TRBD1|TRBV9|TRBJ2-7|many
TGTGCCAGCAGCGTAGCTCGAGGGGGCGACCTGGGGGAGCAGTATTTC
CASSVARGGDLGEQYF
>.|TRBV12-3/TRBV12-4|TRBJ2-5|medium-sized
TGTGCCGTACAGGCGAGGGACTCGGAGACCCAGTACTTC
CAVQARDSETQYF
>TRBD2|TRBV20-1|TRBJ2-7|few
TGCAGTGCTAGAGGTGAAACTAGCGGGAGGGCGGTCTACGAGCAGTACTTC
CSARGETSGRAVYEQYF
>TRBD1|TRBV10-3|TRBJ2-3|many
TGTGCCATCAGTGAGCCCCGACAGGGCCGAGATACGCAGTATTTT
CAISEPRQGRDTQYF
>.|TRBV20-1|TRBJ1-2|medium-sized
TGCAGTGCTCGTGGATATGGCTACACCTTC
CSARGYGYTF
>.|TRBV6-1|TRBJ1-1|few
TGTGCCACATACAGGGTGCTGTCGGGCGCCACTGAAGCTTTCTTT
CATYRVLSGATEAFF
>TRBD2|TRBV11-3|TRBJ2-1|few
TGTGCCAGCAGCTACCCCGGACTAGCGGGTGAGCAGTTCTTC
CASSYPGLAGEQFF
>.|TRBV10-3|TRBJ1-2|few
TGTGCCATCAGTGAGGGCAGGTCGGGTTATGGCTACACCTTC
CAISEGRSGYGYTF
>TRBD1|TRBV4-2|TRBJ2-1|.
TGTGCCAGCAGCCTCGGGACAGGGGAGAGTACGTTCTTC
CASSLGTGESTFF
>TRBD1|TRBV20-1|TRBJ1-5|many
TGCAGTGCTAGATTCGGGACAGGGGAAAATCAGCCCCAGCATTTT
CSARFGTGENQPQHF
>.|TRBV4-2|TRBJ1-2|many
TGTGCCAGCAGCCAAGCTCGAGGAGAGGACTACACCTTC
CASSQARGEDYTF
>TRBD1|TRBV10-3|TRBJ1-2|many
TGTGCCATCAGTGGAGGGCGCGGGGACAGGGATGGCTACACCTTC
CAISGGRGDRDGYTF
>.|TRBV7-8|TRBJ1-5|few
TGTGCCAGCAGCTTAGATGCTTGGGGGTCGAATCAGCCCCAGCATTTT
CASSLDAWGSNQPQHF
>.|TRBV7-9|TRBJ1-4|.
TGTGCCAGCAGCCGGGAGGGTGGAAATGAAAAACTGTTTTTT
CASSREGGNEKLFF
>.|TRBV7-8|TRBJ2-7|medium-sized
TGTGCCAGCAGCTCGACGCCACAGGGTACCCACGAGCAGTACTTC
CASSSTPQGTHEQYF
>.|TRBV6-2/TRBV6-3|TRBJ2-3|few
TGTGCCAGCTGGGGCCCCACAGATACGCAGTATTTT
CASWGPTDTQYF
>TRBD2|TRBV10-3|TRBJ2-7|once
TGTGCCATCACCGAGACTAGCGGGAGCTCCTCCTACGAGCAGTACTTC
CAITETSGSSSYEQYF
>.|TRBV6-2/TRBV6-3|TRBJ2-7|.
TGTGCCAGCAGTTATCCCCAACTGAGCTCCTACGAGCAGTACTTC
CASSYPQLSSYEQYF
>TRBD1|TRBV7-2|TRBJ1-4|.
TGTGCCAGCAGCCAACCCGACAGGGTGAATTTTCGGCGTCGTGAAAAACTGTTTTTT
CASSQPDRVNFRRREKLFF
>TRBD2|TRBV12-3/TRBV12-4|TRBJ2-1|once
TGTGCCAGCTCAACAGGGAATAGCGGGAGCTCGGGCCATGAGCAGTTCTTC
CASSTGNSGSSGHEQFF
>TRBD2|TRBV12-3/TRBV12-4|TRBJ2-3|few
TGTGCCAGCAGTTTCCCTTATAGACTAGCGGGAGGTCTCTCAGATACGCAGTATTTT
CASSFPYRLAGGLSDTQYF
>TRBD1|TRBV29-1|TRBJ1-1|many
TGCAGCGGACGACAGGGGGCAGCTGAAGCTTTCTTT
CSGRQGAAEAFF
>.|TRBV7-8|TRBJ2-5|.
TGTGCCAGCAGCTTATCCGCCGTGACCCAGTACTTC
CASSLSAVTQYF
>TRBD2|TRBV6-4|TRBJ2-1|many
TGTGCCAGCCTTCTAGCGGGGGGCTACAATGAGCAGTTCTTC
CASLLAGGYNEQFF
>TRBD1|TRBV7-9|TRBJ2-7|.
TGTGCCAGCAGCTATACAGGGGGCGGGTACGAGCAGTACTTC
CASSYTGGGYEQYF
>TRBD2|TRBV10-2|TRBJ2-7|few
TGCGCCAGCAGGGCGTCTAGCGGGAGTGAAGAGCTGTACTTC
CASRASSGSEELYF